The source of this T cell receptor beta chain is a study of Ad26.COV2.S vaccination and SARS-CoV-2 variants. Overall study findings and caveats: Reported findings describe substantial breadth in spike-specific CD8+ and CD4+ T cell responses following vaccination. Measures of TCR breadth and depth may have fallen short of total T cell responses. The placebo group had lower spike-specific TCR breadth than the vaccine recipients did. Vaccine and placebo recipients had comparable breadth of non-spike TCRs.

With respect to this clone: Antigen specificity is unknown.

TCRdb keeps only in-frame clones here, not all; method: immunoSEQ multiplex PCR. Of around 86,000 clones in the sample, 82% are singletons; the top ten hold 16%. This specimen consisted of peripheral blood, obtained after recovery from COVID-19. The receptor was derived from a human donor who had recovered from COVID-19.

The CDR3 sequence is CASSLAGTGNTIYF. CDR3 nucleotide sequence: TGTGCCAGCAGCTTAGCTGGGACGGGAAACACCATATATTTT. The genes are TRBV7-2 and TRBJ1-3, with D tentatively TRBD1 (5 bases). The CDR3 extends over 14 amino acids. Germline CDR1 and CDR2: SGHTA and FQGNSA. Trimming stripped 0 bases from V and 4 bases from J, with 7 bases between.